This TCR beta chain was profiled in a study of long-term antiretroviral therapy in people with HIV. Study-wide points: HIV repertoire CDR3 lengths ranged less widely than those of controls.

Turning to this clone: The antigen remains undetermined.

Runs used v3.0 of the immunoSEQ assay and were done at survey level. Each sample aimed for roughly 35,000-50,000 sequenced T-cell genomes. The method was immunoSEQ multiplex PCR; TCRdb's version includes in-frame clones alone and lacks a portion of them. Of more than 20,000 clones in the sample, approximately 79% were seen once. Inclusion required at least two post-ART and at least one pre-ART PBMC samples. This CDR3 comprises 15 residues. Germline lookup yields CDR1 MNHNS and CDR2 SASEGT. Trimming cost V 4 bases and J 9 bases; bases outside gene matches: 7. The chain has TRBV6-1 and TRBJ2-1; 12 bases are shared with TRBD1. The sequence derives from a woman aged 40 to 50 with HIV. Material: unsorted PBMCs, obtained around 1.7 years before starting antiretroviral therapy. This chain's CDR3 is CASSAGDRGLIEQFF. CDR3 DNA: TGTGCCAGCAGTGCTGGGGACAGGGGGCTCATTGAGCAGTTCTTC.